This passage covers 24 T cell receptor beta chains from one sample sequenced in a study of T cells in Graves' hyperthyroidism and ophthalmopathy. It was RNA transcripts that yielded the amplified TCR beta CDR3 regions. The HTBI primer set was used in a first-round RT-PCR of the TCR CDR3. Each CDR3 protein gets one entry after TCRdb re-called the multiplex PCR reads with MiXCR. Of over 150,000 distinct CDR3 sequences in the sample, about 18% were seen once. Sample: blood. These receptors came from a woman aged 45-65 years with Graves' hyperthyroidism.

As to this clonotype: This may arise from a read error, as a much more abundant clone is one base away. The V and J genes are TRBV18 and TRBJ2-7, with 7 bases lining up with TRBD2. The CDR3 loop spans 13 amino acids. Looked up from germline, CDR1 is KGHSH and CDR2 is LQKENI. The V segment lost 1 base and the J segment 3 bases; nucleotides outside the gene matches: 0. The chain's CDR3 is CASSPRDYYEQYF. The CDR3 region has the DNA TGTGCCAGCTCACCACGGGACTACTACGAGCAGTACTTC.

V usage is TRBV2 and J usage is TRBJ1-1; 9 nucleotides line up with TRBD1. The germline V gene encodes CDR1 SNHLY and CDR2 FYNNEI. J lost 8 bases, V lost 9 bases, and 7 bases had no gene match. CDR3 length: 12 amino acids. The CDR3 here is CARNRGLQEAFF. The CDR3 DNA is TGTGCCAGAAACAGGGGGCTCCAGGAAGCTTTCTTT.

As concerns this clonotype: A single base separates this from a much larger clone, so it may be a read error. This CDR3 is CSASSGGICNEQFF. The CDR3 DNA follows: TGCAGTGCTAGTTCCGGGGGCATTTGCAATGAGCAGTTCTTC. V gene TRBV20-1 combines with J gene TRBJ2-1; D may be TRBD1 or TRBD2 (6 bases each). CDR1 DFQATT and CDR2 SNEGSKA come from the germline V gene (reference sequence). Trimming stripped 3 bases from V and 6 bases from J, with 15 bases between. The CDR3 has 14 residues.

This clonotype has ten or more counts. The chain links TRBV27 to TRBJ2-7; D gene ambiguous. Germline assignment: CDR1 MNHEY and CDR2 SMNVEV (reference sequence). There are 16 residues in the CDR3. Trimming left V 4 bases short and J 1 base short, with 17 bases between. This CDR3 is CASSSRGERRSYEQYF. The CDR3 nucleotides read TGTGCCAGCAGTTCACGAGGAGAAAGACGGTCCTACGAGCAGTACTTC.

This clonotype was detected many times. A much larger clone differs from this one at a single base, so this may be a read error. This chain connects TRBV28 to TRBJ2-3; TRBD1 matches at 9 bases. The germline gives CDR1 MDHEN, CDR2 SYDVKM. There are 14 residues in the CDR3. The CDR3 spells CASRSGQGSDAQYF. In DNA, the CDR3 is TGTGCCAGCAGATCCGGACAGGGGTCAGATGCGCAGTATTTT.

In this sample, this clonotype turned up many times. V and J are TRBV5-6 and TRBJ2-7; TRBD1 aligns across 10 bases. From germline, CDR1 is SGHDT and CDR2 YYEEEE. V was clipped by 4 bases and J by 7 bases; unmatched bases: 2. CDR3 size: 12 residues. The CDR3 region is CASSRTGGEQYF. The CDR3 coding sequence is TGTGCCAGCAGCCGGACAGGGGGTGAGCAGTACTTC.

This clonotype was seen ten or more times. This chain uses TRBV7-8 with TRBJ1-6, with 9 positions matching TRBD1. V was clipped by 5 bases and J by 8 bases; unmatched bases: 1. CDR3 length: 13 amino acids. CDR1 is SGHVS, CDR2 FQNEAQ, per germline. The CDR3 reads CASSRDRDSPLHF. CDR3 in DNA: TGTGCCAGCAGCCGGGACAGGGATTCACCCCTCCACTTT.

The V call is TRBV24-1, the J call TRBJ2-7; D gene unclear. The CDR3 is 11 amino acids. Deletions cut 5 bases from V and 6 bases from J, with 7 bases between. The germline gives CDR1 KGHDR, CDR2 SFDVKD. The CDR3 sequence: CATSAGIEQYF. CDR3 in DNA: TGTGCCACCAGTGCGGGTATCGAGCAGTACTTC.

The chain employs TRBV7-9 and TRBJ1-4, with no clear D. The CDR3 extends over 15 amino acids. Germline CDR1 is SEHNR and CDR2 is FQNEAQ (reference sequence). The V gene lost 1 base and the J gene lost 4 bases, with 10 bases spanning the gap. For the CDR3, the DNA is TGTGCCAGCAGCTTAGTCATACAGTTTAATGAAAAACTGTTTTTT. It specifies CASSLVIQFNEKLFF.

This clonotype was detected ten times or more. This chain uses TRBV3-1 with TRBJ2-2, with TRBD2 as a possible D gene (5 bases). The CDR3 has 14 amino acids. Trimming stripped 1 base from V and 5 bases from J, with 8 bases between. Germline CDR1 LGHDT, CDR2 YNNKEL (reference sequence). The CDR3 region is CASSQVPGTGELFF. The CDR3 DNA reads as TGTGCCAGCAGCCAAGTCCCGGGAACCGGGGAGCTGTTTTTT.

This clonotype was counted many times. The gene calls are TRBV6-1 and TRBJ1-2; TRBD1 matches at 9 bases. Germline V CDR1 and CDR2: MNHNS, SASEGT. The CDR3 is 13 residues long. J was trimmed by 6 bases and V by 6 bases; bases with no gene match: 5. The CDR3: CASSGTGFNGYTF. The CDR3 DNA sequence: TGTGCCAGCAGCGGGACAGGGTTTAATGGCTACACCTTC.

The chain carries TRBV19 and TRBJ1-6; 7 bases line up with TRBD1. Looked up from germline, CDR1 is LNHDA and CDR2 is SQIVND (reference sequence). J was trimmed by 14 bases and V by 4 bases; bases with no gene match: 17. The CDR3 covers 16 residues. The CDR3 region is CASSSLGQAKSWALHF. The DNA of the CDR3 is TGTGCCAGTAGTAGCCTCGGACAGGCCAAGAGTTGGGCCCTCCACTTT.

This clonotype was counted at least ten times. J is TRBJ2-1 and V is TRBV20-1; TRBD2 matches at 8 bases. Per germline, CDR1 DFQATT and CDR2 SNEGSKA (reference sequence). CDR3 size: 16 residues. The V segment lost 0 bases and the J segment 2 bases; nucleotides outside the gene matches: 6. The CDR3 DNA reads as TGCAGTGCTAGAGAATTAACGGGGGGGACCTACAATGAGCAGTTCTTC. It is translated as CSARELTGGTYNEQFF.

This clonotype showed up many times. CDR3 nucleotides: TGTGCCAGCAGTCCTGAGCGACTAGCGGCAGATACGCAGTATTTT. Amino acids: CASSPERLAADTQYF. This chain links TRBV11-2 with TRBJ2-3, with 9 bases aligning to TRBD2. This CDR3 has 15 residues. Per the germline V gene, CDR1 is SGHAT and CDR2 is FQNNGV. V dropped 6 bases and J dropped 4; count of bases not matched to a gene: 8. Using reference TRBV11-2 and TRBJ2-3 for the parts outside the CDR3, the full variable domain is EAGVAQSPRYKIIEKRQSVAFWCNPISGHATLYWYQQILGQGPKLLIQFQNNGVVDDSQLPKDRFSAERLKGVDSTLKIQPAKLEDSAVYLCASSPERLAADTQYFGPGTRLTVL.

This clonotype was observed many times. This rearrangement joins TRBV9 to TRBJ2-5, with TRBD2 as a possible D gene (7 bases). Per the germline V gene, CDR1 is SGDLS and CDR2 is YYNGEE. This CDR3 spans 14 amino acids. With 3 bases removed from V and 4 bases from J, the gap between germline ends came to 13 bases. CDR3 region: CASSGGGLGETQYF. In DNA, the CDR3 is TGTGCCAGCAGCGGGGGGGGGCTAGGAGAGACCCAGTACTTC.

This clonotype has ten or more counts. The rearrangement links TRBV28 to TRBJ1-6; possible D gene TRBD1, 6 bases. Germline CDR1 is MDHEN and CDR2 is SYDVKM. This CDR3 has 15 amino acids. V shed 3 bases and J shed 9 bases, with 15 bases lying between them. In nucleotides, the CDR3 is TGTGCCAGCAGTTTTACTGGGGGCGTAGGTTCACCCCTCCACTTT. As protein: CASSFTGGVGSPLHF.

The rearrangement uses TRBV2 and TRBJ2-3; TRBD1 or TRBD2 may be the D gene (6 bases each). The CDR3 is 14 residues long. V was trimmed by 8 bases and J by 2 bases, leaving 14 bases between them. Per the germline V gene, CDR1 is SNHLY and CDR2 is FYNNEI. The CDR3 nucleotides are TGTGCCAGCGAGGGGGGCGAGGACACAGATACGCAGTATTTT. This gives the protein CASEGGEDTDTQYF.

This clonotype occurred many times. The chain employs TRBV20-1 and TRBJ1-2, with no clear D. CDR3 length: 14 amino acids. Between the trimmed V and J ends, which lost 1 base and 1 base, there was a span of 10 bases. The V gene's germline CDR1 is DFQATT and CDR2 SNEGSKA (reference sequence). The DNA for the CDR3 is TGCAGTGCTAGAGTCGCCGGTCTTAACTATGGCTACACCTTC. Its protein product is CSARVAGLNYGYTF.

This clonotype was picked up many times. The rearrangement joins TRBV6-1 to TRBJ1-5; D possibly corresponds to TRBD1 (6 bases). The V gene lost 5 bases and the J gene lost 6 bases, with 20 bases spanning the gap. Looked up from germline, CDR1 is MNHNS and CDR2 is SASEGT. CDR3 size: 16 residues. The CDR3, as DNA: TGTGCCAGCAGTCCCTCCCAGGCGGGGGGCAGTCAGCCCCAGCATTTT. This codes for CASSPSQAGGSQPQHF.

This clonotype was observed many times. J is TRBJ1-6 and V is TRBV7-9; unclear D gene. Per the germline V gene, CDR1 is SEHNR and CDR2 is FQNEAQ (reference sequence). V shed 5 bases and J shed 3 bases, with 11 bases lying between them. The CDR3 is made up of 15 amino acids. The CDR3 sequence is CASSGRTVYNSPLHF. The CDR3 nucleotides are TGTGCCAGCAGCGGCAGGACGGTCTATAATTCACCCCTCCACTTT.

The table lists this clonotype with a few counts. The chain is built from TRBV4-1 and TRBJ2-7; 9 bases are a match to TRBD1. V lost 1 base to trimming and J lost 2 bases; unmatched junction nucleotides: 9. CDR3 size: 17 residues. CDR1 is MGHRA, CDR2 YSYEKL, per germline. The CDR3 DNA reads as TGCGCCAGCAGCCAAGTGGGACAGGGAGGTAAACCCTACGAGCAGTACTTC. Residues: CASSQVGQGGKPYEQYF.

The CDR3 sequence: CASSLGGPYGYTF. CDR3 coding DNA: TGTGCCAGCAGTTTGGGGGGGCCCTATGGCTACACCTTC. V usage is TRBV27 and J usage is TRBJ1-2, with a tentative D call TRBD1 (6 bases). Germline CDR1 reads MNHEY; CDR2 reads SMNVEV (reference sequence). The V gene lost 3 bases and the J gene lost 4 bases, with 9 bases spanning the gap. The CDR3 length is 13 residues.

There are a few counts of this clonotype. The CDR3 protein is CASTVRPDQDTEAFF. The CDR3 DNA reads as TGTGCCAGCACCGTCCGGCCAGACCAGGACACTGAAGCTTTCTTT. V is TRBV11-2 and J is TRBJ1-1; D is undetermined. The V end was cut by 7 bases, the J end by 3 bases, with 18 bases between. This CDR3 contains 15 residues. The V gene's germline CDR1 is SGHAT and CDR2 FQNNGV. Complete variable domain (other parts from reference TRBV11-2 and TRBJ1-1): EAGVAQSPRYKIIEKRQSVAFWCNPISGHATLYWYQQILGQGPKLLIQFQNNGVVDDSQLPKDRFSAERLKGVDSTLKIQPAKLEDSAVYLCASTVRPDQDTEAFFGQGTRLTVV.

In this sample, this clonotype turned up many times. The rearrangement uses TRBV10-3 and TRBJ1-2; 8 bases agree with TRBD1. Trimming removed 9 bases from V and 0 bases from J; junction bases left unmatched: 6. CDR1 ENHRY and CDR2 SYGVKD come from the germline V gene. The CDR3 spans 14 residues. CDR3 protein: CAIGQGLANYGYTF. In DNA form, the CDR3 reads TGTGCCATAGGACAGGGTCTAGCTAACTATGGCTACACCTTC.